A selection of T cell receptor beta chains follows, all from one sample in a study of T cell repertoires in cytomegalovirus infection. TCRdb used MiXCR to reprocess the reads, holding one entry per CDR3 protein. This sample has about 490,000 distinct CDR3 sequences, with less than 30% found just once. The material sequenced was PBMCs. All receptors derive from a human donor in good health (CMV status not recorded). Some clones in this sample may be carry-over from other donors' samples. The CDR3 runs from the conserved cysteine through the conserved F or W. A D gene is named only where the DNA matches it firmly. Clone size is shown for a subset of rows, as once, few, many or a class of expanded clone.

CDR3aa: CASSRGPSPTYNEQFF; CDR3nt: TGTGCCAGCAGCCGCGGTCCTTCCCCTACCTACAATGAGCAGTTCTTC; v_gene: TRBV7-8; d_gene: .; j_gene: TRBJ2-1; abundance: many
CDR3aa: CSVEGVAGGPYNEQFF; CDR3nt: TGCAGCGTTGAAGGGGTCGCGGGAGGACCCTACAATGAGCAGTTCTTC; v_gene: TRBV29-1; d_gene: TRBD2; j_gene: TRBJ2-1; abundance: .
CDR3aa: CASSLGTGRGTSGYNEQFF; CDR3nt: TGTGCCAGCAGCTTAGGTACGGGTCGAGGGACTAGCGGCTACAATGAGCAGTTCTTC; v_gene: TRBV7-2; d_gene: TRBD2; j_gene: TRBJ2-1; abundance: many
CDR3aa: CASSRGRTGANVLTF; CDR3nt: TGTGCCAGCAGCCGCGGGAGGACTGGGGCCAACGTCCTGACTTTC; v_gene: TRBV7-2; d_gene: TRBD2; j_gene: TRBJ2-6; abundance: many
CDR3aa: CASSYLAGRRQPQHF; CDR3nt: TGTGCCAGCAGTTACCTTGCAGGGAGGAGGCAGCCCCAGCATTTT; v_gene: TRBV6-2/TRBV6-3; d_gene: .; j_gene: TRBJ1-5; abundance: .
CDR3aa: CASSLTSGATDTQYF; CDR3nt: TGTGCCAGCAGCTTGACTAGCGGAGCAACAGATACGCAGTATTTT; v_gene: TRBV5-4; d_gene: TRBD2; j_gene: TRBJ2-3; abundance: .
CDR3aa: CASSWGVGQTNEQFF; CDR3nt: TGTGCCAGCAGCTGGGGGGTTGGGCAGACTAATGAGCAGTTCTTC; v_gene: TRBV7-2; d_gene: .; j_gene: TRBJ2-1; abundance: many
CDR3aa: CASSMGRQETQYF; CDR3nt: TGTGCCAGCAGCATGGGGAGGCAAGAGACCCAGTACTTC; v_gene: TRBV19; d_gene: .; j_gene: TRBJ2-5; abundance: many
CDR3aa: CASSLAESNYGYTF; CDR3nt: TGTGCCAGCAGTTTGGCGGAATCTAACTATGGCTACACCTTC; v_gene: TRBV12-3/TRBV12-4; d_gene: .; j_gene: TRBJ1-2; abundance: .
CDR3aa: CARSPRARDEQFF; CDR3nt: TGTGCCAGAAGCCCCAGGGCGCGCGATGAGCAGTTCTTC; v_gene: TRBV5-3; d_gene: .; j_gene: TRBJ2-1; abundance: .
CDR3aa: CASNAQKTDTQYF; CDR3nt: TGTGCCAGCAATGCACAGAAGACAGATACGCAGTATTTT; v_gene: TRBV6-8; d_gene: .; j_gene: TRBJ2-3; abundance: .
CDR3aa: CASSPTGQDKETQYF; CDR3nt: TGTGCCAGCAGCCCGACCGGACAGGACAAAGAGACCCAGTACTTC; v_gene: TRBV28; d_gene: TRBD1; j_gene: TRBJ2-5; abundance: .
CDR3aa: CASSLSVPGGGYGYTF; CDR3nt: TGTGCCAGCAGTTTGTCGGTTCCAGGGGGCGGCTATGGCTACACCTTC; v_gene: TRBV28; d_gene: TRBD1; j_gene: TRBJ1-2; abundance: few
CDR3aa: CASTRQVGLAGGSYEQYF; CDR3nt: TGTGCCAGCACTCGCCAGGTTGGACTAGCGGGAGGATCATACGAGCAGTACTTC; v_gene: TRBV28; d_gene: TRBD2; j_gene: TRBJ2-7; abundance: few
CDR3aa: CASSPDGAGGETQYF; CDR3nt: TGTGCCAGCAGTCCCGATGGGGCAGGGGGAGAGACCCAGTACTTC; v_gene: TRBV28; d_gene: TRBD1; j_gene: TRBJ2-5; abundance: .
CDR3aa: CASSLFLAEGGFF; CDR3nt: TGTGCCAGCAGTTTATTCCTAGCGGAGGGGGGGTTCTTC; v_gene: TRBV28; d_gene: .; j_gene: TRBJ2-1; abundance: few
CDR3aa: CASSLSGTSGHNEQFF; CDR3nt: TGTGCCAGCAGCTTATCCGGGACTAGCGGTCACAATGAGCAGTTCTTC; v_gene: TRBV5-5; d_gene: TRBD2; j_gene: TRBJ2-1; abundance: few
CDR3aa: CASSPPGGRRTEAFF; CDR3nt: TGTGCCAGCAGCCCCCCTGGGGGGCGTCGGACTGAAGCTTTCTTT; v_gene: TRBV7-2; d_gene: .; j_gene: TRBJ1-1; abundance: many
CDR3aa: CASSPRARTAARNTGELFF; CDR3nt: TGCGCCAGCAGTCCCAGAGCCCGGACAGCCGCGAGGAACACCGGGGAGCTGTTTTTT; v_gene: TRBV23-1; d_gene: .; j_gene: TRBJ2-2; abundance: .
CDR3aa: CASSKTPIAANTGELFF; CDR3nt: TGTGCCAGCAGCAAGACACCAATAGCGGCGAACACCGGGGAGCTGTTTTTT; v_gene: TRBV7-8; d_gene: .; j_gene: TRBJ2-2; abundance: .